The 9 T cell receptor beta chains listed next were all sequenced from one sample in a study of blood T cell repertoires in COVID-19. Profiled with immunoSEQ multiplex PCR; TCRdb holds only in-frame clones, not every one. This table has some 94,000 clones, 72% appearing once. Sample: peripheral blood. The source is a woman aged 60 to 75 in a cohort sampled during active or convalescent COVID-19.

The gene calls are TRBV6-5 and TRBJ2-5; D is uncertain. Trimming removed 8 bases at V and 5 bases at J, with 12 bases between. Germline V gene sequence: CDR1 MNHEY, CDR2 SVGAGI. This CDR3 region has 12 residues. The CDR3: CASCLLEETQYF. The CDR3 coding sequence is TGTGCCAGCTGTCTTCTCGAGGAGACCCAGTACTTC.

This chain connects TRBV19 to TRBJ1-5, with D maybe TRBD1 (6 bases). The CDR3 is 14 amino acids. V was cut by 3 bases and J by 5 bases, with 11 bases left in between. Germline V gene lookup returns CDR1 LNHDA and CDR2 SQIVND (reference sequence). The chain's CDR3 is CASSIRGPDQPQHF. For the CDR3, the DNA is TGTGCCAGTAGTATCAGGGGCCCCGATCAGCCCCAGCATTTT.

By share, this clone counts as medium-sized (0.01 to 0.1%). The CDR3 reads CASSPTPGLAGADTQYF. The CDR3 region has the DNA TGTGCCAGCAGCCCCACGCCCGGACTAGCGGGGGCGGATACGCAGTATTTT. The rearrangement uses TRBV5-5 and TRBJ2-3; 13 bases line up with TRBD2. Germline loops: CDR1 SGHKS, CDR2 YYEKEE (reference sequence). Losses at the gene ends were 4 bases for V and 6 bases for J; bases not matched to a gene: 11. There are 17 residues in the CDR3. Based on the CDR3 plus reference TRBV5-5 and TRBJ2-3, the full variable domain is DAGVTQSPTHLIKTRGQQVTLRCSPISGHKSVSWYQQVLGQGPQFIFQYYEKEERGRGNFPDRFSARQFPNYSSELNVNALLLGDSALYLCASSPTPGLAGADTQYFGPGTRLTVL.

The CDR3: CASSTRGLHTGELFF. The CDR3 coding sequence is TGTGCCAGCAGCACCAGAGGGCTCCACACCGGGGAGCTGTTTTTT. This chain links TRBV7-2 with TRBJ2-2; D is perhaps TRBD2 (5 bases). Germline V lookup: CDR1 SGHTA, CDR2 FQGNSA. The CDR3 spans 15 residues. Trimming left V 5 bases short and J 3 bases short, with 13 bases between.

This clone was found a few times. The chain employs TRBV2 and TRBJ2-1; 7 bases align to TRBD2. Trimming took 6 bases from V and 2 from J; bases not matched to a gene: 7. The CDR3 has 15 residues. Germline V gene sequence: CDR1 SNHLY, CDR2 FYNNEI. The DNA of the CDR3 is TGTGCCAGCAGAGCTCTAGCGGCCCCCTACAATGAGCAGTTCTTC. Translation: CASRALAAPYNEQFF. The full variable domain, in which reference TRBV2 and TRBJ2-1 provide the parts outside the CDR3, is EPEVTQTPSHQVTQMGQEVILRCVPISNHLYFYWYRQILGQKVEFLVSFYNNEISEKSEIFDDQFSVERPDGSNFTLKIRSTKLEDSAMYFCASRALAAPYNEQFFGPGTRLTVL.

The gene calls are TRBV18 and TRBJ2-5; 8 positions agree with TRBD1. The trim removed 4 bases at V and 2 bases at J, leaving 9 bases unmatched. Germline CDR1 KGHSH, CDR2 LQKENI. The CDR3 is 16 amino acids. CDR3: CASSHTVTGGQETQYF. The CDR3 DNA reads TGTGCCAGCTCACACACAGTAACAGGGGGGCAAGAGACCCAGTACTTC.

This rearrangement joins TRBV6-5 to TRBJ2-5; D is undetermined. Trimming took off 7 bases at V and 5 bases at J, with 17 bases between the two ends. Germline-derived CDR1 and CDR2 are MNHEY and SVGAGI. The CDR3 consists of 14 residues. The CDR3 DNA follows: TGTGCCAGCAAGATGGCACCAAACGTGGAGACCCAGTACTTC. This translates into CASKMAPNVETQYF.

The DNA for the CDR3 is TGCGCCAGCAGCTTGGGGACAGGGACTAGCAATCAGCCCCAGCATTTT. This codes for CASSLGTGTSNQPQHF. The V and J genes are TRBV5-1 and TRBJ1-5, with 8 positions matching TRBD1. Germline CDR1 SGHRS, CDR2 YFSETQ. The CDR3 sequence is 16 residues long. The V gene end was trimmed by 0 bases and the J gene end by 0 bases; junction bases not matched to a gene: 2.

The V call is TRBV9, the J call TRBJ2-6; D remains unclear. V was pared by 2 bases and J by 0 bases, with 3 bases between. Germline V lookup: CDR1 SGDLS, CDR2 YYNGEE. The CDR3 sequence is 14 residues long. The CDR3 sequence: CASSVSSGANVLTF. As DNA, the CDR3 is TGTGCCAGCAGCGTGAGCTCTGGGGCCAACGTCCTGACTTTC.